This T cell receptor beta chain was found in a study of blood T cell repertoires in COVID-19. This CDR3 has 17 amino acids. Trimming removed 5 bases at V and 7 bases at J, with 23 bases between. CDR1 and CDR2 (germline): SEHNR, FQNEAQ (reference sequence). The data were produced by immunoSEQ multiplex PCR, yet TCRdb's version contains in-frame clones alone and is incomplete. The top ten clones hold around 13% of a sample with some 220,000 clones, 75% to 85% of them seen once. The material sequenced was peripheral blood. This clonotype was sampled from a human donor in a cohort sampled during active COVID-19. The V call is TRBV7-9, the J call TRBJ1-4; TRBD1 is a possible D gene (6 bases). The CDR3 is CASSRPRPGGMSEKLFF. The CDR3 bases are TGTGCCAGCAGCCGACCTCGACCGGGGGGCATGAGTGAAAAACTGTTTTTT.